Shown below are 20 T cell receptor beta chains from a single sample sequenced in a study of shared clonotypes between healthy human individuals. The data were produced by immunoSEQ multiplex PCR, yet TCRdb's version contains in-frame clones alone and is incomplete. This sample carries millions of clones, roughly 92% of them seen once, and the ten largest clones take roughly 0.13%. The sample was naive CD4+ T cells sorted from blood. Subset indicated: CD45RA+ positively selected. The receptors here all came from a man younger than 35 in good health.

This chain joins TRBV2 and TRBJ1-5; D may be TRBD1 (5 bases). Germline assignment: CDR1 SNHLY and CDR2 FYNNEI. The V and J ends lost 6 bases and 0 bases respectively, with 9 bases between them. The CDR3 runs 14 residues. CDR3 sequence: CASSQGLSNQPQHF. CDR3 nucleotide sequence: TGTGCCAGCAGCCAGGGACTTAGCAATCAGCCCCAGCATTTT. Based on the CDR3 plus reference TRBV2 and TRBJ1-5, the full variable domain is EPEVTQTPSHQVTQMGQEVILRCVPISNHLYFYWYRQILGQKVEFLVSFYNNEISEKSEIFDDQFSVERPDGSNFTLKIRSTKLEDSAMYFCASSQGLSNQPQHFGDGTRLSIL.

This clone was seen just once. The chain recombines TRBV9 with TRBJ2-5; tentatively, D is TRBD2 (5 bases). Between the trimmed V and J ends, which lost 0 bases and 5 bases, there was a span of 14 bases. The germline V gene encodes CDR1 SGDLS and CDR2 YYNGEE. The CDR3 has 15 amino acids. This chain's CDR3 is CASSVGLDSVETQYF. The DNA for the CDR3 is TGTGCCAGCAGCGTAGGACTGGATAGCGTGGAGACCCAGTACTTC.

The chain recombines TRBV28 with TRBJ1-4; 7 bases map to TRBD1. Per the germline V gene, CDR1 is MDHEN and CDR2 is SYDVKM. The CDR3 is 11 residues long. Trimming at V came to 8 bases and at J to 9 bases, leaving 3 bases not matched to a gene. The CDR3 reads CASEGQQKLFF. The CDR3 region has the DNA TGTGCCAGCGAGGGACAGCAAAAACTGTTTTTT.

V and J are TRBV5-4 and TRBJ1-1; D is perhaps TRBD1 (5 bases). CDR3 size: 16 residues. The germline CDR1 and CDR2 sequences are SGHNT and YYREEE (reference sequence). Trimming removed 4 bases from V and 0 bases from J, with 16 bases in between. The CDR3 loop is CASSPRGGEMNTEAFF. The CDR3 coding sequence is TGTGCCAGCAGCCCCCGGGGAGGGGAGATGAACACTGAAGCTTTCTTT.

The chain combines TRBV15 with TRBJ2-7, with D perhaps given as TRBD1 or TRBD2 (6 bases each). Deletions cut 8 bases from V and 6 bases from J, with 17 bases between. CDR3 size: 13 residues. Germline V CDR1 and CDR2: LNHNV, YYDKDF (reference sequence). Here the CDR3 reads CATRGTPAVEQYF. CDR3 DNA: TGTGCCACCCGGGGGACACCCGCTGTCGAGCAGTACTTC.

This clone was counted a few times. The chain has TRBV7-8 and TRBJ1-5; D remains ambiguous. Germline CDR1 and CDR2: SGHVS and FQNEAQ. The V and J ends lost 1 base and 4 bases respectively, with 11 bases between them. CDR3 length equals 15 residues. CDR3 protein: CASSLVQDLNQPQHF. The CDR3 DNA sequence: TGTGCCAGCAGCTTAGTGCAGGACTTAAATCAGCCCCAGCATTTT.

The V and J genes are TRBV5-1 and TRBJ2-1, with TRBD1 as a possible D gene (6 bases). The V and J ends lost 4 bases and 2 bases respectively, with 13 bases between them. Germline CDR1 is SGHRS and CDR2 is YFSETQ. The CDR3 is made up of 15 amino acids. The CDR3 protein is CASSTDSYTYNEQFF. The DNA of the CDR3 is TGCGCCAGCAGCACGGACAGTTACACCTACAATGAGCAGTTCTTC.

The chain links TRBV28 to TRBJ2-7, with 7 positions matching TRBD1. The CDR3 consists of 18 residues. Germline values: CDR1 MDHEN, CDR2 SYDVKM. J gave up 0 bases and V 2 bases, and 13 bases lay outside the gene matches. The CDR3 sequence: CASSLARGTTRSSYEQYF. For the CDR3, the DNA is TGTGCCAGCAGTTTAGCCAGGGGGACCACCAGGAGCTCCTACGAGCAGTACTTC.

The chain combines TRBV11-1 with TRBJ2-1, with 7 bases lining up with TRBD1. In germline, CDR1 is SGHAT, CDR2 FQDESV (reference sequence). The V segment lost 4 bases and the J segment 6 bases; nucleotides outside the gene matches: 6. This CDR3 is 14 amino acids long. CDR3 sequence (DNA): TGTGCCAGCAGCTCGGACGGACAGGTCAATGAGCAGTTCTTC. Translation: CASSSDGQVNEQFF.

This sequence joins TRBV7-6 and TRBJ2-1; 8 bases map to TRBD2. The germline V gene has CDR1 SGHVS and CDR2 FNYEAQ. The length of the CDR3 is 16 residues. Unmatched junction bases numbered 6, after V lost 1 base and J lost 4 bases. The CDR3 here is CASSLGRLAGYNEQFF. The CDR3 nucleotides are TGTGCCAGCAGCTTAGGCCGGCTAGCGGGTTACAATGAGCAGTTCTTC.

This clone is a singleton in its sample. CDR3 DNA: TGCAGCGCCTCTGGAGGGGGCGGGTACGAGCAGTACTTC. This translates into CSASGGGGYEQYF. This chain connects TRBV29-1 to TRBJ2-7, with D possibly TRBD1 on 7 matching bases. This CDR3 comprises 13 residues. The ends were cut back, 7 bases at V and 4 bases at J, with 17 bases in the middle. Germline-derived CDR1 and CDR2 are SQVTM and ANQGSEA.

V and J are TRBV10-2 and TRBJ2-7; 14 nucleotides agree with TRBD2. Germline V gives CDR1 WSHSY, CDR2 SAAADI. The V gene end was trimmed by 6 bases and the J gene end by 2 bases; junction bases not matched to a gene: 0. The CDR3 extends over 14 amino acids. The CDR3 region is CASRTSGRAYEQYF. Here the CDR3 DNA reads TGCGCCAGCAGGACTAGCGGGAGGGCCTACGAGCAGTACTTC.

V and J are TRBV7-3 and TRBJ2-3, with 11 bases fitting TRBD2. CDR1 and CDR2 from the germline V gene are SGHTA and FQGTGA. CDR3 length equals 15 residues. J was trimmed by 5 bases and V by 2 bases; bases with no gene match: 3. The CDR3 nucleotides read TGTGCCAGCAGCTTAGAGGGGACTAGCGGAGATACGCAGTATTTT. It encodes CASSLEGTSGDTQYF. Based on the CDR3 plus reference TRBV7-3 and TRBJ2-3, the full variable domain is GAGVSQTPSNKVTEKGKYVELRCDPISGHTALYWYRQSLGQGPEFLIYFQGTGAADDSGLPNDRFFAVRPEGSVSTLKIQRTERGDSAVYLCASSLEGTSGDTQYFGPGTRLTVL.

On this clone itself: Additional DNA sequences in this sample encode the identical CDR3. The chain joins TRBV19 to TRBJ1-5, with TRBD1 as a possible D gene (6 bases). Trimming removed 6 bases from V and 6 bases from J, with 12 bases in between. Per germline, CDR1 LNHDA and CDR2 SQIVND (reference sequence). This CDR3 spans 13 amino acids. The CDR3 region is CASRNREGQPQHF. CDR3 nucleotides: TGTGCCAGTAGAAACAGGGAGGGTCAGCCCCAGCATTTT.

This clone was seen once. The CDR3 protein is CASSLFQSGVYEQYF. CDR3 nucleotide sequence: TGTGCCAGCAGCTTATTCCAGTCAGGGGTTTACGAGCAGTACTTC. The chain employs TRBV7-9 and TRBJ2-7; perhaps TRBD1 as D (6 bases). V was pared by 2 bases and J by 4 bases, with 15 bases between. The CDR3 consists of 15 residues. Germline V gene data show CDR1 as SEHNR and CDR2 as FQNEAQ (reference sequence).

The V and J genes are TRBV7-8 and TRBJ1-1, with TRBD1 identical over 7 bases. The V gene end was trimmed by 5 bases and the J gene end by 1 base; junction bases not matched to a gene: 7. The CDR3 sequence is 15 residues long. Germline assignment: CDR1 SGHVS and CDR2 FQNEAQ. Here the CDR3 DNA reads TGTGCCAGCAGCCCTGGGTACAGGGGGAACACTGAAGCTTTCTTT. Protein: CASSPGYRGNTEAFF. The full variable domain, rest sourced from reference TRBV7-8 and TRBJ1-1, is GAGVSQSPRYKVAKRGQDVALRCDPISGHVSLFWYQQALGQGPEFLTYFQNEAQLDKSGLPSDRFFAERPEGSVSTLKIQRTQQEDSAVYLCASSPGYRGNTEAFFGQGTRLTVV.

CDR3 in DNA: TGTGCCTGGAGTGTTAGAGTGAGAGGGGCCGGGGAGCTGTTTTTT. As protein: CAWSVRVRGAGELFF. V is TRBV30 and J is TRBJ2-2; either TRBD1 or TRBD2 may fit D (5 bases each). The germline V gene has CDR1 GTSNPN and CDR2 SVGIG (reference sequence). The CDR3 is made up of 15 amino acids. V lost 0 bases and J lost 6, with 14 bases in between.

V usage is TRBV4-3 and J usage is TRBJ2-5, with 8 bases lining up with TRBD1. Losses at the gene ends were 1 base for V and 5 bases for J; bases not matched to a gene: 9. In germline, CDR1 is LGHNA, CDR2 YSLEER. The length of the CDR3 is 16 residues. This CDR3 is CASSQVIQGAGETQYF. As DNA, the CDR3 is TGCGCCAGCAGCCAAGTAATTCAGGGGGCGGGGGAGACCCAGTACTTC.

The V gene is TRBV7-6, the J gene TRBJ2-3; D gene uncertain. This CDR3 comprises 14 residues. Germline V gene sequence: CDR1 SGHVS, CDR2 FNYEAQ. V was pared by 2 bases and J by 1 base, with 7 bases between. CDR3 bases: TGTGCCAGCAGCTTATCCAAGGGCACAGATACGCAGTATTTT. Translated, it gives CASSLSKGTDTQYF.

The V call is TRBV6-6, the J call TRBJ2-3; 11 nucleotides align to TRBD2. Germline V gene lookup returns CDR1 MNHNY and CDR2 SVGAGI (reference sequence). Trimming removed 7 bases from V and 5 bases from J; junction bases left unmatched: 11. The CDR3 contains 16 residues. Here the CDR3 reads CASTKLAGEVGDTQYF. The CDR3 bases are TGTGCCAGCACTAAACTAGCGGGAGAAGTCGGAGATACGCAGTATTTT.